These T cell receptor beta chains were read from a single sample in a study of cytomegalovirus exposure and HLA in healthy donors. Sequenced by immunoSEQ multiplex PCR; TCRdb stores in-frame clones only, minus some. The repertoire holds 95,000 to 150,000 clones, with under 90% as singletons. Material: PBMCs. These receptors were taken from a woman under 30 in good health and CMV-seronegative. The CDR3 runs from the conserved cysteine through the conserved F or W. Fields, in order: clone size, J gene, V gene, D gene, CDR3 DNA, CDR3 protein. A D gene is named only where the DNA matches it firmly. Part of the rows lack a size; the others show once, few, many or a class for expanded clones.

abundance: -; j_gene: TRBJ1-1; v_gene: TRBV11-2; d_gene: -; CDR3nt: TGTGCCAGCAGGTTCCTACAGGGTGTAAGGACTGAAGCTTTCTTT; CDR3aa: CASRFLQGVRTEAFF
abundance: few; j_gene: TRBJ2-2; v_gene: TRBV15; d_gene: -; CDR3nt: TGTGCCACCAGCAGAGCCTTAACAGGGGAGCTGTTTTTT; CDR3aa: CATSRALTGELFF
abundance: -; j_gene: TRBJ1-4; v_gene: TRBV19; d_gene: -; CDR3nt: TGTGCCAGTAGCTACGACAGGTGGAGTGAAAAACTGTTTTTT; CDR3aa: CASSYDRWSEKLFF
abundance: -; j_gene: TRBJ2-1; v_gene: TRBV21-1; d_gene: -; CDR3nt: TGTGCCAGCAGCATTTCGGGGACAGGGGGTAAACCTTACAATGAGCAGTTCTTC; CDR3aa: CASSISGTGGKPYNEQFF
abundance: -; j_gene: TRBJ2-6; v_gene: TRBV27; d_gene: TRBD1; CDR3nt: TGTGCCAGCGGAAACTGGGACAGGGTCTTCTCTGGGGCCAACGTCCTGACTTTC; CDR3aa: CASGNWDRVFSGANVLTF
abundance: -; j_gene: TRBJ1-5; v_gene: TRBV30; d_gene: -; CDR3nt: TGTGCCTGGAGTGTTGAGCCGAATCAGCCCCAGCATTTT; CDR3aa: CAWSVEPNQPQHF
abundance: -; j_gene: TRBJ1-2; v_gene: TRBV4-1; d_gene: -; CDR3nt: TGCGCCAGCAGCCAGACAGGAAACTATGGCTACACCTTC; CDR3aa: CASSQTGNYGYTF
abundance: -; j_gene: TRBJ2-7; v_gene: TRBV30; d_gene: -; CDR3nt: TGTGCCTGGACCCAGGCCCCCTACGAGCAGTACTTC; CDR3aa: CAWTQAPYEQYF
abundance: -; j_gene: TRBJ2-6; v_gene: TRBV5-4; d_gene: -; CDR3nt: TGTGCCAGCAGCCCATTCTCTGGGGCCAACGTCCTGACTTTC; CDR3aa: CASSPFSGANVLTF
abundance: -; j_gene: TRBJ1-2; v_gene: TRBV6-6; d_gene: TRBD1; CDR3nt: TGTGCCAGCGGGACCCACGCAGGGGGAGGCTACACCTTC; CDR3aa: CASGTHAGGGYTF
abundance: -; j_gene: TRBJ2-3; v_gene: TRBV5-1; d_gene: -; CDR3nt: TGCGCCAGCAGCTTGGACAGGGTATTTACAGATACGCAGTATTTT; CDR3aa: CASSLDRVFTDTQYF
abundance: -; j_gene: TRBJ2-1; v_gene: TRBV27; d_gene: TRBD2; CDR3nt: TGTGCCAGCAGTTTTGGCAGCGGGAACAATGAGCAGTTCTTC; CDR3aa: CASSFGSGNNEQFF
abundance: -; j_gene: TRBJ2-3; v_gene: TRBV9; d_gene: TRBD2; CDR3nt: TGTGCCAGCAGCGTCTTGCATGGCGGGGGGACTAGCACAGATACGCAGTATTTT; CDR3aa: CASSVLHGGGTSTDTQYF
abundance: once; j_gene: TRBJ2-2; v_gene: TRBV5-1; d_gene: TRBD2; CDR3nt: TGCGCCAGCAGCTTGGGGCTAGCGGGTCCAATAGGGGACACCGGGGAGCTGTTTTTT; CDR3aa: CASSLGLAGPIGDTGELFF
abundance: -; j_gene: TRBJ2-2; v_gene: TRBV4-1; d_gene: TRBD2; CDR3nt: TGCGCCAGCAGCCAAGCACTAGCGGGGTTAAACACCGGGGAGCTGTTTTTT; CDR3aa: CASSQALAGLNTGELFF
abundance: -; j_gene: TRBJ2-3; v_gene: TRBV6-1; d_gene: TRBD2; CDR3nt: TGTGCCAGCAGTGAAGCAGCGGGAGGCACAGATACGCAGTATTTT; CDR3aa: CASSEAAGGTDTQYF
abundance: once; j_gene: TRBJ2-5; v_gene: TRBV18; d_gene: -; CDR3nt: TGTGCCAGCTCACCGCAGGAAGAGACCCAGTACTTC; CDR3aa: CASSPQEETQYF
abundance: -; j_gene: TRBJ2-1; v_gene: TRBV6-4; d_gene: TRBD2; CDR3nt: TGTGCCAGCAGTGACCGGACTAGCACCAGGGGGCAGTTCTTC; CDR3aa: CASSDRTSTRGQFF
abundance: -; j_gene: TRBJ1-4; v_gene: TRBV18; d_gene: -; CDR3nt: TGTGCCAGCTCACCCTCGGAGGGTGAAAAACTGTTTTTT; CDR3aa: CASSPSEGEKLFF
abundance: -; j_gene: TRBJ2-1; v_gene: TRBV6-5; d_gene: TRBD1; CDR3nt: TGTGCCAGCAGAACCCCGGGACAGAGGTACAATGAGCAGTTCTTC; CDR3aa: CASRTPGQRYNEQFF
abundance: -; j_gene: TRBJ2-4; v_gene: TRBV4-2; d_gene: TRBD2; CDR3nt: TGTGCCAGCAGCCAAGATCGGGGGGAGGGCCAGGGAAACATTCAGTACTTC; CDR3aa: CASSQDRGEGQGNIQYF
abundance: -; j_gene: TRBJ1-2; v_gene: TRBV6-5; d_gene: -; CDR3nt: TGTGCCAGCAGTTATGGGGCTGAAACCAACTATGGCTACACCTTC; CDR3aa: CASSYGAETNYGYTF
abundance: -; j_gene: TRBJ1-1; v_gene: TRBV19; d_gene: TRBD1; CDR3nt: TGTGCCAGTAGTATAGTCCAGGGGGCAAACACTGAAGCTTTCTTT; CDR3aa: CASSIVQGANTEAFF
abundance: -; j_gene: TRBJ2-7; v_gene: TRBV10-2; d_gene: TRBD1; CDR3nt: TGCGCCAGCAGGGTTGGACAGGGGGTCTACGAGCAGTACTTC; CDR3aa: CASRVGQGVYEQYF
abundance: -; j_gene: TRBJ2-1; v_gene: TRBV10-1; d_gene: -; CDR3nt: TGCGCCAGCAGTGAAGTAATAGCTATCAATGAGCAGTTCTTC; CDR3aa: CASSEVIAINEQFF
abundance: -; j_gene: TRBJ2-1; v_gene: TRBV10-3; d_gene: TRBD2; CDR3nt: TGTGCCATCCAGACTAGCGGGAGTCTCGATGAGCAGTTCTTC; CDR3aa: CAIQTSGSLDEQFF
abundance: once; j_gene: TRBJ2-7; v_gene: TRBV18; d_gene: TRBD1; CDR3nt: TGTGCCAGCTCGGCGGGACAGGGACTCTACGAGCAGTACTTC; CDR3aa: CASSAGQGLYEQYF
abundance: -; j_gene: TRBJ2-7; v_gene: TRBV2; d_gene: -; CDR3nt: TGTGCCAGCGATGCAGGTACCTACGAGCAGTACTTC; CDR3aa: CASDAGTYEQYF
abundance: -; j_gene: TRBJ1-4; v_gene: TRBV9; d_gene: TRBD1; CDR3nt: TGTGCCAGCAGCGCAGGGGGCGCGGAAAAACTGTTTTTT; CDR3aa: CASSAGGAEKLFF
abundance: once; j_gene: TRBJ2-2; v_gene: TRBV5-1; d_gene: -; CDR3nt: TGCGCCAGCAGCGGATGGGCTGGGGAGCTGTTTTTT; CDR3aa: CASSGWAGELFF
abundance: -; j_gene: TRBJ2-7; v_gene: TRBV29-1; d_gene: TRBD1; CDR3nt: TGCAGCGTGGTCCGCGGGACAGGGTACCACGAGCAGTACTTC; CDR3aa: CSVVRGTGYHEQYF
abundance: -; j_gene: TRBJ1-1; v_gene: TRBV6-5; d_gene: -; CDR3nt: TGTGCCAGCAGTTACCCAGGAACGAACACTGAAGCTTTCTTT; CDR3aa: CASSYPGTNTEAFF
abundance: -; j_gene: TRBJ2-1; v_gene: TRBV18; d_gene: TRBD2; CDR3nt: TGTGCCAGCTCACCAGGGGTAGCGGGAGTTATTGAGCAGTTCTTC; CDR3aa: CASSPGVAGVIEQFF